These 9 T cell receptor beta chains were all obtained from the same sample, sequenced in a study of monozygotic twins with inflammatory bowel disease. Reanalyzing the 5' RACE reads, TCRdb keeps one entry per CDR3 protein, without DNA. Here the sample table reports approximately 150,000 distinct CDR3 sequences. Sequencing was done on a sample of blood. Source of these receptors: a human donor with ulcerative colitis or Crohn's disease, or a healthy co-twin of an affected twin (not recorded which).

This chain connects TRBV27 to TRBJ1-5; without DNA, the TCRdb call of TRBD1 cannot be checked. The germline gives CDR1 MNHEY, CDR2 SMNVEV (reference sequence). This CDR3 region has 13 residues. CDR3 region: CASSLGRVQPQHF.

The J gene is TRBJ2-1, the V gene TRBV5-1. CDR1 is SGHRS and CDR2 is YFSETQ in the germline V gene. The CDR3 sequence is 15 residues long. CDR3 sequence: CASSLSTTDYNEQFF.

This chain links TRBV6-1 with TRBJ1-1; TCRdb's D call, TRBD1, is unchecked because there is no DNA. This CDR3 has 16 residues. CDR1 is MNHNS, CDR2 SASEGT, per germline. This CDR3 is CASSEAVTGTGFGAFF.

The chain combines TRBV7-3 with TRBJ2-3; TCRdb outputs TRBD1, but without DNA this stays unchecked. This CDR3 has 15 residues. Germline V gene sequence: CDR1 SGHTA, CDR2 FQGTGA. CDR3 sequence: CASSPRRSLTDTQYF.

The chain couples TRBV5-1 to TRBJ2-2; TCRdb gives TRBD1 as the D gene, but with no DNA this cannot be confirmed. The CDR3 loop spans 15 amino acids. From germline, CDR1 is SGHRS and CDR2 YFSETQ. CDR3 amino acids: CASSQGTANTGELFF.

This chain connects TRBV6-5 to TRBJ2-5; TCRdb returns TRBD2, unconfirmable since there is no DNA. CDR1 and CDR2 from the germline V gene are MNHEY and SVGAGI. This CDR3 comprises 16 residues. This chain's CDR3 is CASSFLAGGPGETQYF.

CDR3: CSARDTGDTEAFF. This chain links TRBV20-1 with TRBJ1-1; as DNA is missing, the TRBD1 call by TCRdb cannot be tested. The CDR3 contains 13 residues. Germline V gives CDR1 DFQATT, CDR2 SNEGSKA (reference sequence).

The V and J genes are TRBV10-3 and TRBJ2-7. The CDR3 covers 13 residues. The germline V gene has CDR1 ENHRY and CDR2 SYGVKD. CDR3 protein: CAISVWQLYEQYF.

This CDR3 reads CASSLGLAGMDTQYF. The chain has TRBV11-3 and TRBJ2-3; the TCRdb D gene call, TRBD2, has no DNA to confirm it. The CDR3 totals 15 residues. CDR1 SGHNT and CDR2 YENEEA come from the germline V gene.